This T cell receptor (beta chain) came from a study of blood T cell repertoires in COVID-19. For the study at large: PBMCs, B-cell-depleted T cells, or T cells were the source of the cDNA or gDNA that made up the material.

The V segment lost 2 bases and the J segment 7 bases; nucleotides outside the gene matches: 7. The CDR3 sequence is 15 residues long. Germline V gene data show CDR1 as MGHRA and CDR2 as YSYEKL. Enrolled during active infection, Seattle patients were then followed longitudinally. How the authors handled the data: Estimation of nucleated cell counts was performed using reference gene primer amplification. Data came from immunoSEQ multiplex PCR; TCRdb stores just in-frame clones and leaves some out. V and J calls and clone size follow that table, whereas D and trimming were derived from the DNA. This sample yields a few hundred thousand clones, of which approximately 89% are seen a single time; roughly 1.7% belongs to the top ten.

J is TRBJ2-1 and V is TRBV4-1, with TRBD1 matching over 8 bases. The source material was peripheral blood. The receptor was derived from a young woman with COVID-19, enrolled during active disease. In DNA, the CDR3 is TGCGCCAGCAGCCAACCGGGACAGGCCCGGAATGAGCAGTTCTTC. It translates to CASSQPGQARNEQFF.